This T cell receptor (beta chain) emerged from a study of T-cell reconstitution after alpha-beta-depleted transplantation in children. Findings of the study overall: There were reportedly several hundred expanded graft clones from which alpha-beta T cells came about two months after transplant. For some patients, TCRbeta diversity was high at day 60 because of recipient T cells and thymic progenitors that survived. Newly produced T cells mostly accounted for T-cell counts and diversity one year post-transplant.

CDR1 is KGHSH and CDR2 is LQKENI in the germline V gene. This CDR3 comprises 15 residues. After removal of 6 bases from V and 0 bases from J, the junction contained 4 bases not matched to a gene. Construction of the TCRbeta library involved unique molecular identifiers. Via MiXCR, TCRdb re-called the PCR reads, giving one row per CDR3 protein. The data show about 130,000 distinct CDR3 sequences, with 8.5% to 10% seen just once and approximately 25% held by the top ten. As regards this clonotype: Its matching antigen is unknown.

This TCR was recovered from a girl under three years old who had a stem cell transplant for combined immunodeficiency, so the T cells may come from the graft donor. This chain connects TRBV18 to TRBJ2-7; 11 positions agree with TRBD2. Sequencing used PBMCs, mostly from graft donor cells, obtained 180 days after TCRalphabeta/CD19-depleted stem cell transplant. CDR3 nucleotide sequence: TGTGCCAGCTCCCACACTAGCGGGGGCTCCTACGAGCAGTACTTC. Its translation is CASSHTSGGSYEQYF.